This T cell receptor (beta chain) was sequenced for a study of T cell repertoires in ileal Crohn's disease. J was trimmed by 6 bases and V by 4 bases; bases with no gene match: 9. Germline V lookup: CDR1 ENHRY, CDR2 SYGVKD. The CDR3 contains 14 residues. Points from the study as a whole: Clonality above 26.8% at surgery always came with endoscopic recurrence. Clonal expansions were more frequent in active smokers than non-smokers at surgery.

Time point: neoterminal ileum biopsy at postoperative endoscopy, about 6 months after surgery. Patients were adults with ileal or ileocolonic Crohn's disease needing resection. Details on this clone: As yet, its antigen is unknown.

The protocol was immunoSEQ multiplex PCR, while the TCRdb copy is restricted to in-frame clones and leaves out a portion. This table has about 60,000 clones, about 89% appearing once. This clonotype was sampled from an adult with Crohn's disease. The chain has TRBV10-3 and TRBJ2-7, with 7 bases lining up with TRBD2. What was sequenced was ileal tissue. The CDR3 is CAISGSRGEGEQYF. For the CDR3, the DNA is TGTGCCATCAGTGGTTCTCGCGGGGAGGGCGAGCAGTACTTC.